The TCR beta chain described here comes from a study of response to subunit inactivated influenza vaccine. TCRdb analysed the RT-PCR reads with MiXCR anew, one entry per CDR3 protein. Of 650,000 or so distinct CDR3 sequences in the sample, around 13% were seen once. The table lists this clonotype with many counts. The junction had 2 bases not matched to a gene; V was cut back by 3 bases and J by 1 base. The CDR3 loop spans 15 amino acids. The germline V gene has CDR1 LGHDT and CDR2 YNNKEL (reference sequence). This receptor was obtained from a man aged 50 to 59 who received an inactivated influenza vaccine. This chain joins TRBV3-1 and TRBJ2-2, with 7 bases matching TRBD1. This specimen was PBMCs from blood, taken roughly 2 weeks before vaccination. The CDR3 region is CASSQDRLNTGELFF. The CDR3 bases are TGTGCCAGCAGCCAGGACAGGCTGAACACCGGGGAGCTGTTTTTT.